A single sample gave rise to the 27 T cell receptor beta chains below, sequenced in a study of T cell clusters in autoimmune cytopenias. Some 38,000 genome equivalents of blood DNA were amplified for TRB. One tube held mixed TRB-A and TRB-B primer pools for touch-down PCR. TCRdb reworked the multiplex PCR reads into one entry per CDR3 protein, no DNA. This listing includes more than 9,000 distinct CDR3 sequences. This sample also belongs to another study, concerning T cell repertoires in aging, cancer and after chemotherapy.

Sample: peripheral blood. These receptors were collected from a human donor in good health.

CDR3 amino acids: CASQGNNEQFF. The chain uses TRBV13 and TRBJ2-1. Germline values: CDR1 PRHDT, CDR2 FYEKMQ (reference sequence). There are 11 residues in the CDR3. The full variable domain, with the rest looked up from reference TRBV13 and TRBJ2-1, is AAGVIQSPRHLIKEKRETATLKCYPIPRHDTVYWYQQGPGQDPQFLISFYEKMQSDKGSIPDRFSAQQFSDYHSELNMSSLELGDSALYFCASQGNNEQFFGPGTRLTVL.

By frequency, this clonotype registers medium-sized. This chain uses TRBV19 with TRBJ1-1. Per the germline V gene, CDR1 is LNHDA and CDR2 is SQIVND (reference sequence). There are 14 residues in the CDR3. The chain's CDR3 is CASSILGSNTEAFF.

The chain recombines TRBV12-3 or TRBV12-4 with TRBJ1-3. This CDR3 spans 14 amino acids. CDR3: CASSLGDSGNTIYF.

This CDR3 reads CASSSRGRDTDTQYF. The J gene is TRBJ2-3, the V gene TRBV6-5; TCRdb outputs TRBD1, but without DNA this stays unchecked. The CDR3 spans 15 residues. Per the germline V gene, CDR1 is MNHEY and CDR2 is SVGAGI.

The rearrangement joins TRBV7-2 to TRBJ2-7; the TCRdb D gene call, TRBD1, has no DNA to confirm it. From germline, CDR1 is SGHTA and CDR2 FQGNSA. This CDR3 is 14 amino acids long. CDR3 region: CASSLESQGTGQYF.

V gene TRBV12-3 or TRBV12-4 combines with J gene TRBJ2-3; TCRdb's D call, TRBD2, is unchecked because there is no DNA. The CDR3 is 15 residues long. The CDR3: CASSPRFREGDTQYF.

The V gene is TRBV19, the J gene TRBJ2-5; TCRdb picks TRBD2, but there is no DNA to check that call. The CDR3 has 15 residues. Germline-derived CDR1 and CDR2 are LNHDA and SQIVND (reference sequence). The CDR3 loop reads CASRPLLAGEETQYF.

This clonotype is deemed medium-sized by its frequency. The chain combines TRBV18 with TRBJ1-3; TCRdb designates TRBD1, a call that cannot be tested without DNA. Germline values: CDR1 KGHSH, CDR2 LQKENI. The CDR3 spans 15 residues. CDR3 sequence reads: CASSPPPGLEYTIYF. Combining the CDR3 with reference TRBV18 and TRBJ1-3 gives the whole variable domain NAGVMQNPRHLVRRRGQEARLRCSPMKGHSHVYWYRQLPEEGLKFMVYLQKENIIDESGMPKERFSAEFPKEGPSILRIQQVVRGDSAAYFCASSPPPGLEYTIYFGEGSWLTVV.

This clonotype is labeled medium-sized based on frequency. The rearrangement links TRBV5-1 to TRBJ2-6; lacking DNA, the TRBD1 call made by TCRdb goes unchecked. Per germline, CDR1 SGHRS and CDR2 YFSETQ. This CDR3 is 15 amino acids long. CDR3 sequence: CASSLGGAGANVLTF.

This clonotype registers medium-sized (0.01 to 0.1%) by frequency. CDR3 in amino acids: CASSSDREAEQYF. This chain links TRBV7-2 with TRBJ2-7; no DNA is available, so the TRBD1 call from TCRdb remains unchecked. The CDR3 loop spans 13 amino acids. CDR1 is SGHTA and CDR2 is FQGNSA in the germline V gene.

The CDR3: CAISEFTGPNTEAFF. V and J are TRBV10-3 and TRBJ1-1; as DNA is missing, the TRBD1 call by TCRdb cannot be tested. Germline CDR1 ENHRY, CDR2 SYGVKD. This CDR3 has 15 residues.

The CDR3 loop is CASSLALSGRQTF. The V call is TRBV7-6, the J call TRBJ1-2; the TCRdb call, TRBD1, lacks DNA for checking. The CDR3 sequence is 13 residues long. Germline lookup yields CDR1 SGHVS and CDR2 FNYEAQ. The variable domain in full, completed from reference TRBV7-6 and TRBJ1-2, reads GAGVSQSPRYKVTKRGQDVALRCDPISGHVSLYWYRQALGQGPEFLTYFNYEAQQDKSGLPNDRFSAERPEGSISTLTIQRTEQRDSAMYRCASSLALSGRQTFGSGTRLTVV.

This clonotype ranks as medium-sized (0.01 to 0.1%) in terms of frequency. CDR3 sequence reads: CASIPSGYTGELFF. This rearrangement joins TRBV19 to TRBJ2-2; TCRdb's assignment of TRBD2 cannot be checked, as there is no DNA. Germline loops: CDR1 LNHDA, CDR2 SQIVND (reference sequence). The CDR3 covers 14 residues.

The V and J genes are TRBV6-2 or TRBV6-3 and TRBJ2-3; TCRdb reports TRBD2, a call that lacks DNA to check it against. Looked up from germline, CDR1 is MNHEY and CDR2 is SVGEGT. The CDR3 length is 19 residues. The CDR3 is CASRRRTSGGTWGTDTQYF.

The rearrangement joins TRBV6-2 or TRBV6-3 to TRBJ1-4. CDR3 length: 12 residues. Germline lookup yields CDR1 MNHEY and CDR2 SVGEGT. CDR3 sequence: CASSTINEKLFF.

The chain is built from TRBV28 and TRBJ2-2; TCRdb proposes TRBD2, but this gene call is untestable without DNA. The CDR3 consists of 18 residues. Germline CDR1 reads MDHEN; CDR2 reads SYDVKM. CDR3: CASSLPHPGGLKEGELFF.

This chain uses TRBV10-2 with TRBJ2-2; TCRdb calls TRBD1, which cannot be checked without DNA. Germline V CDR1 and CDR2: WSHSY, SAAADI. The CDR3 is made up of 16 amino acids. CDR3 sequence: CASSDIAGTLDGELFF.

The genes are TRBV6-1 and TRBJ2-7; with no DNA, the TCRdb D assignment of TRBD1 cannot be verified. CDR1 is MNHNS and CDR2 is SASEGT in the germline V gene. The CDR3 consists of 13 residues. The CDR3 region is CASNTGRPYEQYF.

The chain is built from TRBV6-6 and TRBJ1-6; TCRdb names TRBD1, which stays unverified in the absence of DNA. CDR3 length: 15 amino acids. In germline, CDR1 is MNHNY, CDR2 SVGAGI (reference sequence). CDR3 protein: CASSRTGTWESPLHF.

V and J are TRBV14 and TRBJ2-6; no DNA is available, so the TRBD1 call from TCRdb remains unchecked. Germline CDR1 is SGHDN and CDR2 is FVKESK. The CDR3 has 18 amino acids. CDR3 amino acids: CASSQGQGAKGGANVLTF.

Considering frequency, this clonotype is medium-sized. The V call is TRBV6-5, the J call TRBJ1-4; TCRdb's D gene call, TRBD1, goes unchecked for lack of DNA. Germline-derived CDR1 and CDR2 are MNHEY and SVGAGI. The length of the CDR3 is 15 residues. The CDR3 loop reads CASSSRTGHNEKLFF.

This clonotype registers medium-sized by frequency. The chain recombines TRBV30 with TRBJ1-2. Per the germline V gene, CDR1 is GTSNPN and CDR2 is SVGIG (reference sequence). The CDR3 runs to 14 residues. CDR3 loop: CAWSLFPGVEGYTF.

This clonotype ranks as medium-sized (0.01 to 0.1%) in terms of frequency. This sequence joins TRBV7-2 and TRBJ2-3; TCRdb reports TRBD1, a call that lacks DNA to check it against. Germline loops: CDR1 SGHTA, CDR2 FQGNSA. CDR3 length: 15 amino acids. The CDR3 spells CASSLAGGNTDTQYF.

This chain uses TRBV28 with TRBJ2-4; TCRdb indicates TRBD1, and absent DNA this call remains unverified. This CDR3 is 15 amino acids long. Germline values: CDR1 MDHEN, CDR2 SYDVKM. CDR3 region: CASSPDRVWGFVQYF.

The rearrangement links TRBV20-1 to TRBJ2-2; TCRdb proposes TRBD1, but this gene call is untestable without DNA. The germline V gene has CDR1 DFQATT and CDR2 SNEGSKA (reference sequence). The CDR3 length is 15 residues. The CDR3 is CSAEEGQGHTGELFF.

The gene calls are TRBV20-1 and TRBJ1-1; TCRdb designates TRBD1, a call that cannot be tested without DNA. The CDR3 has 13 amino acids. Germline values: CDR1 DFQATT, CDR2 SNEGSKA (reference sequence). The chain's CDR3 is CSARETGTAFAFF.

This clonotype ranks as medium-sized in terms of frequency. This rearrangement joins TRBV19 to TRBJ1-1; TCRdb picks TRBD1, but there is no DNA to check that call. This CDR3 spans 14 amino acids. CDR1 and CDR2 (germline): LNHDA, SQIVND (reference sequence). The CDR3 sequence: CASTRQGLNTEAFF. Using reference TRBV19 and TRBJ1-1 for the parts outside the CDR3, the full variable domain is DGGITQSPKYLFRKEGQNVTLSCEQNLNHDAMYWYRQDPGQGLRLIYYSQIVNDFQKGDIAEGYSVSREKKESFPLTVTSAQKNPTAFYLCASTRQGLNTEAFFGQGTRLTVV.